A single TCR beta chain is shown here with its context. The antigen remains unidentified. This sample was taken from a study of T cell responses to AZD1222 COVID-19 vaccine. J lost 6 bases, V lost 3 bases, and 23 bases had no gene match. Germline CDR1 ENHRY, CDR2 SYGVKD. The CDR3 extends over 20 amino acids. Here immunoSEQ multiplex PCR was the method, and the copy in TCRdb shows in-frame clones only, minus some. Counted here are more than 90,000 clones, more than 70% occurring once; the ten biggest clones make up about 15%. General study findings and limits: There were mostly white British donors and more females than males, and clonal diversity was possibly underestimated.

The chain has TRBV10-3 and TRBJ1-1; 9 nucleotides line up with TRBD1. The specimen comprised peripheral blood, sampled 28 days after the second AZD1222 dose. This receptor was taken from an adult who received the AZD1222 COVID-19 vaccine. CDR3 nucleotides: TGTGCCATCAGTGACCCAAATTGGGGGACTTTAGGGACAGGGAAACCTGAAGCTTTCTTT. It specifies CAISDPNWGTLGTGKPEAFF.